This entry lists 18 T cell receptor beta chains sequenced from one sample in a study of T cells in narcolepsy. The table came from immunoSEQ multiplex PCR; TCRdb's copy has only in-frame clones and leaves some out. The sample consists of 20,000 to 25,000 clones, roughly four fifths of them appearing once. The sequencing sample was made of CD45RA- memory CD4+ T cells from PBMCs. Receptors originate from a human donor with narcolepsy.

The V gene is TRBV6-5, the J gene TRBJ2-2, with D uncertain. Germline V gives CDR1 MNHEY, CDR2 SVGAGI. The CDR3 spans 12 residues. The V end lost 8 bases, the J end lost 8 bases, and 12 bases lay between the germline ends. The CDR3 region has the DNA TGTGCCAGCCGAACCCAGGTTGGGGAGCTGTTTTTT. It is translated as CASRTQVGELFF.

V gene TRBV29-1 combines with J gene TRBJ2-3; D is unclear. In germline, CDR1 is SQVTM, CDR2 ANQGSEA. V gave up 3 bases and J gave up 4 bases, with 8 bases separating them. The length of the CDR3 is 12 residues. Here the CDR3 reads CSVDTEADTQYF. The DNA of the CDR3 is TGCAGCGTTGACACAGAGGCAGATACGCAGTATTTT.

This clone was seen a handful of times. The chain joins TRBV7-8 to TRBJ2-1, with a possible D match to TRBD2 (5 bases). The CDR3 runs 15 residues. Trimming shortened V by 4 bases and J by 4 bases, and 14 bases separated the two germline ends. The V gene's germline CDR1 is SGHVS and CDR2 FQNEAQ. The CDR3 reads CASSWTPEGYNEQFF. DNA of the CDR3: TGTGCCAGCAGCTGGACTCCAGAGGGATACAATGAGCAGTTCTTC. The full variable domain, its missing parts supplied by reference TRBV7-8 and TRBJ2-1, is GAGVSQSPRYKVAKRGQDVALRCDPISGHVSLFWYQQALGQGPEFLTYFQNEAQLDKSGLPSDRFFAERPEGSVSTLKIQRTQQEDSAVYLCASSWTPEGYNEQFFGPGTRLTVL.

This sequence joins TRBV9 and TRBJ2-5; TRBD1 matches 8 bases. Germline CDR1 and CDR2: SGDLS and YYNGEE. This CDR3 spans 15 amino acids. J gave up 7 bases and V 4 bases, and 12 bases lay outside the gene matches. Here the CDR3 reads CASSPGGQAGGTQYF. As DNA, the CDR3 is TGTGCCAGCAGCCCAGGGGGACAGGCCGGAGGGACCCAGTACTTC.

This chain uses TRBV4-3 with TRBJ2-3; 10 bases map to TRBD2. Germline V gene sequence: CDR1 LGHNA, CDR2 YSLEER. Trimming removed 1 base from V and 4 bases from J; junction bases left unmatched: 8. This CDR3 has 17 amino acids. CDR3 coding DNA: TGCGCCAGCAGCCAAGGGGGGGCTAGCGGGAGTCCAGATACGCAGTATTTT. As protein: CASSQGGASGSPDTQYF.

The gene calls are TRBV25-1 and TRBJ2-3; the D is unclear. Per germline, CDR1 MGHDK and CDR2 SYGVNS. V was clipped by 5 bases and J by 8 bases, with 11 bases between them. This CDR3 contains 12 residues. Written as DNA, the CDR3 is TGTGCCAGCAGTCCCATTGGGGTTACGCAGTATTTT. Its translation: CASSPIGVTQYF.

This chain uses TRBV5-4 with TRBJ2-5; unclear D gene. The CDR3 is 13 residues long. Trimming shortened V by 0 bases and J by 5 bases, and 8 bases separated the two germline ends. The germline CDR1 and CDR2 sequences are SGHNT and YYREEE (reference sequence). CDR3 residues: CASSLDLPETQYF. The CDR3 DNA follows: TGTGCCAGCAGCTTGGATCTCCCCGAGACCCAGTACTTC.

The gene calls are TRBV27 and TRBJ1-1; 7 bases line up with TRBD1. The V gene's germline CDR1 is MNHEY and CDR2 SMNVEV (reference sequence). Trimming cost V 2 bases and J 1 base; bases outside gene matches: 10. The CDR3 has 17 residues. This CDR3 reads CASSLDDDRAKNTEAFF. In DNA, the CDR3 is TGTGCCAGCAGTTTAGACGATGACAGGGCGAAGAACACTGAAGCTTTCTTT.

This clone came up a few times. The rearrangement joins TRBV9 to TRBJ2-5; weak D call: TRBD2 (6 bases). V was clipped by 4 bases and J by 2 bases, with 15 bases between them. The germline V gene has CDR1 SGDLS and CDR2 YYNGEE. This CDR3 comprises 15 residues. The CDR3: CASSPGVTEQETQYF. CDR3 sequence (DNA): TGTGCCAGCAGCCCGGGGGTGACAGAGCAAGAGACCCAGTACTTC. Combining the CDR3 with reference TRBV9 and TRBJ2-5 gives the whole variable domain DSGVTQTPKHLITATGQRVTLRCSPRSGDLSVYWYQQSLDQGLQFLIQYYNGEERAKGNILERFSAQQFPDLHSELNLSSLELGDSALYFCASSPGVTEQETQYFGPGTRLLVL.

The CDR3 bases are TGCGCCAGCAGCTTGGGGGGGACCTACGAGCAGTACTTC. It translates to CASSLGGTYEQYF. The rearrangement uses TRBV5-1 and TRBJ2-7, with D perhaps given as TRBD1 or TRBD2 (5 bases each). Per the germline V gene, CDR1 is SGHRS and CDR2 is YFSETQ. Trimming left V 0 bases short and J 2 bases short, with 6 bases between. The CDR3 is 13 residues long.

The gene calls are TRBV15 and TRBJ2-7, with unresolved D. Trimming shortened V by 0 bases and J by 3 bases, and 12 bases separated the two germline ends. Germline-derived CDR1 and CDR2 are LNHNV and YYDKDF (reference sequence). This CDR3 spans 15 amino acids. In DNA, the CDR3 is TGTGCCACCAGCAGAGAGAGAGATCCGAGCTACGAGCAGTACTTC. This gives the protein CATSRERDPSYEQYF.

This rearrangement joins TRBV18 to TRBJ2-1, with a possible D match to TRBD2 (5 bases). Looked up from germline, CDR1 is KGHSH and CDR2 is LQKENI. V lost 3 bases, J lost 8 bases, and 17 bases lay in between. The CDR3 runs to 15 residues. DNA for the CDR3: TGTGCCAGCTCACCGCCATTTATGAGGGCGGATGAGCAGTTCTTC. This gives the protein CASSPPFMRADEQFF. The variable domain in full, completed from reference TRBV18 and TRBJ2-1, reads NAGVMQNPRHLVRRRGQEARLRCSPMKGHSHVYWYRQLPEEGLKFMVYLQKENIIDESGMPKERFSAEFPKEGPSILRIQQVVRGDSAAYFCASSPPFMRADEQFFGPGTRLTVL.

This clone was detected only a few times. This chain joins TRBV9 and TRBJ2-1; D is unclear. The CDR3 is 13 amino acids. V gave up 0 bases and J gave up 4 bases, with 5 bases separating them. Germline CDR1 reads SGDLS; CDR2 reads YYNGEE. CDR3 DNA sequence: TGTGCCAGCAGCGTAGATCCGTACAATGAGCAGTTCTTC. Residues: CASSVDPYNEQFF.

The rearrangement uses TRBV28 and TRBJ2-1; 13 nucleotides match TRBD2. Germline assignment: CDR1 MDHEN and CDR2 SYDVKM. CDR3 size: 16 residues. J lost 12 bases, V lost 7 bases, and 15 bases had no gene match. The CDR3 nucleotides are TGTGCCAGCATGGAGTCGCGCGGACTAGCGGGAGTAGGGCAGTTCTTC. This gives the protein CASMESRGLAGVGQFF.

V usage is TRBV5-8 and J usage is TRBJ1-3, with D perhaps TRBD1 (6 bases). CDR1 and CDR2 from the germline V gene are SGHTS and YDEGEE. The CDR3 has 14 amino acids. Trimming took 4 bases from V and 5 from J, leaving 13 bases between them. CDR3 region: CASSDGQRRNTIYF. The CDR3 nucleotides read TGTGCCAGCAGCGACGGACAGAGAAGAAACACCATATATTTT.

CDR3: CASSILQIATNEKLFF. The CDR3, as DNA: TGTGCCAGTAGTATTCTGCAGATTGCAACTAATGAAAAACTGTTTTTT. The chain has TRBV19 and TRBJ1-4; no clear D. Per germline, CDR1 LNHDA and CDR2 SQIVND (reference sequence). Trimming stripped 3 bases from V and 0 bases from J, with 11 bases between. The CDR3 runs 16 residues.

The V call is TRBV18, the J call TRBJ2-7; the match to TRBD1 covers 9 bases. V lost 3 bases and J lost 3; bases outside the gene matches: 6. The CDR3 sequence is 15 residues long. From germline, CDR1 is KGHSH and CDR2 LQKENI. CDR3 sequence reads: CASSPGTGFFYEQYF. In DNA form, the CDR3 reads TGTGCCAGCTCACCGGGGACAGGGTTTTTCTACGAGCAGTACTTC.

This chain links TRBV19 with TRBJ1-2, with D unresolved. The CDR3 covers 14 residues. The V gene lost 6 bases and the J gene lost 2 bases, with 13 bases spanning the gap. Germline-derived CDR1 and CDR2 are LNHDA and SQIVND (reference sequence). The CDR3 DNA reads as TGTGCCAGTAGGAGCAGAACCGCGAACTATGGCTACACCTTC. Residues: CASRSRTANYGYTF. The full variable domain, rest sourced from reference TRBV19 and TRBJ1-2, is DGGITQSPKYLFRKEGQNVTLSCEQNLNHDAMYWYRQDPGQGLRLIYYSQIVNDFQKGDIAEGYSVSREKKESFPLTVTSAQKNPTAFYLCASRSRTANYGYTFGSGTRLTVV.